This TCR beta chain was sequenced for a study of T cells after posttransplantation cyclophosphamide. This clone was recorded once. Its antigen is currently unknown. Overall study findings and caveats: Skin or GI-infiltrating T cells shared few TRB sequences with blood. TRB clonality was highly associated with recipient CMV seropositivity and reactivation. Donor-recipient repertoire similarity was low at 1-2 months, rising over year one.

The CDR3 consists of 13 residues. Germline CDR1 reads GTSNPN; CDR2 reads SVGIG (reference sequence). Trimming removed 1 base at V and 9 bases at J, with 13 bases between. This table comes from immunoSEQ multiplex PCR, and its TCRdb copy is limited to in-frame clones, with some not included. The sample holds approximately 21,000 clones, roughly 98% seen once. The chain recombines TRBV30 with TRBJ2-1; tentatively, D is TRBD1 (6 bases). The TCR was taken from a middle-aged man in good health, CMV-negative, and a related stem cell transplant donor. The sample was naive CD8+ T cells sorted from PBMCs. This CDR3 is CAWSANRVFEQFF. The CDR3, as DNA: TGTGCCTGGAGTGCGAACAGGGTGTTTGAGCAGTTCTTC.